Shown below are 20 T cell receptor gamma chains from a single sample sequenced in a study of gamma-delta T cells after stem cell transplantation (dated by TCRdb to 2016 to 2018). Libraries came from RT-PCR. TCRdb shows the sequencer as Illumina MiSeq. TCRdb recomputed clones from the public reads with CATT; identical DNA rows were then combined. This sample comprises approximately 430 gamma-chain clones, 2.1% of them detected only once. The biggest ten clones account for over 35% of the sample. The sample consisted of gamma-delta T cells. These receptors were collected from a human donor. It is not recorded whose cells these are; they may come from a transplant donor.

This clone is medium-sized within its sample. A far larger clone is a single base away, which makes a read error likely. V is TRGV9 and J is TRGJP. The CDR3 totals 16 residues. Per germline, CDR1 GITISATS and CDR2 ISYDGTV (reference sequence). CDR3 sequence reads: CALWGVQELGKKIKVF. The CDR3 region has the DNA TGTGCCTTGTGGGGGGTGCAAGAGTTGGGCAAAAAAATCAAGGTATTT.

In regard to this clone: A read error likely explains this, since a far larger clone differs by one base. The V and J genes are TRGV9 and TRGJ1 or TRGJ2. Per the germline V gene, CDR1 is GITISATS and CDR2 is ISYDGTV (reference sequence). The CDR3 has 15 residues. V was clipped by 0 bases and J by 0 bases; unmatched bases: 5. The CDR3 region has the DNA TGTGCCTTGTGGGAGGTGCGAAGGAATTATTATAAGAAACTCTTT. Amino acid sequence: CALWEVRRNYYKKLF.

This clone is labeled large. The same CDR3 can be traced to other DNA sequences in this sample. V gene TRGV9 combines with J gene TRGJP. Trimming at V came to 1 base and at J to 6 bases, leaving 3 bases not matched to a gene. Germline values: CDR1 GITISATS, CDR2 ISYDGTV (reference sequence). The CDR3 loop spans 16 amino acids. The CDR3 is CALWEVRELGKKIKVF. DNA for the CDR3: TGTGCCTTGTGGGAGGTTCGAGAGTTGGGCAAAAAAATCAAGGTATTT.

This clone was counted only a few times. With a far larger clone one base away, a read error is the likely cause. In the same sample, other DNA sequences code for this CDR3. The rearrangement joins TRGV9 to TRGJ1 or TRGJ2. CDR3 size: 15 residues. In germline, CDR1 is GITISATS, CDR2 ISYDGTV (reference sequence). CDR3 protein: CALWEVRKNYYKKLF. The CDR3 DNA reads TGTGCCTTGTGGGAGGTGCGAAAGAATTATTATAAAAAACTCTTT.

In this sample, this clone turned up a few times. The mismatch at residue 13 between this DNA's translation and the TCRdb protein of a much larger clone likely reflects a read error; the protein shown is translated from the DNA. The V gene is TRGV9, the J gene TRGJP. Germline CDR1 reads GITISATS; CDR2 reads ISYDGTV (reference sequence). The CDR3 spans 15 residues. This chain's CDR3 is CALWEEELGKKIEVF. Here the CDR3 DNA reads TGTGCCTTGTGGGAGGAAGAGTTGGGCAAAAAAATCGAGGTATTT.

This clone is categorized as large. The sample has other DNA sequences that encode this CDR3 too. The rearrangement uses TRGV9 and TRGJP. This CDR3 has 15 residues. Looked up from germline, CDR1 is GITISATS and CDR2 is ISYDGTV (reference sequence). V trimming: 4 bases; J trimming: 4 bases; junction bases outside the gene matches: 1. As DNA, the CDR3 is TGTGCCTTGTGGGACCAAGAGTTGGGCAAAAAAATCAAGGTATTT. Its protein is CALWDQELGKKIKVF.

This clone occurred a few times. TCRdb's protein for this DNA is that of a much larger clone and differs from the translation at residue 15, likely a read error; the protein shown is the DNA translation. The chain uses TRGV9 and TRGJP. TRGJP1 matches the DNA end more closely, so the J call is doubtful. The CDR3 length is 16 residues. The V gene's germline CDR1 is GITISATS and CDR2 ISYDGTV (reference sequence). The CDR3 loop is CALWEVEELGKKIKIF. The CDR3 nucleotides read TGTGCCTTGTGGGAGGTAGAAGAGTTGGGCAAAAAAATCAAGATATTT.

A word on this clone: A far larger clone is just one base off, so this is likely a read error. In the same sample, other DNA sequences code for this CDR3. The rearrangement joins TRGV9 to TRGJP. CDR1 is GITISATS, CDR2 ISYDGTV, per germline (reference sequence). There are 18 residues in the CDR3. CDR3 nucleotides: TGTGCCTTGTGGGAGGCTCCGGGCCCGGAGTTAGGCAAAAAAATCAAGGTATTT. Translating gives CALWEAPGPELGKKIKVF.

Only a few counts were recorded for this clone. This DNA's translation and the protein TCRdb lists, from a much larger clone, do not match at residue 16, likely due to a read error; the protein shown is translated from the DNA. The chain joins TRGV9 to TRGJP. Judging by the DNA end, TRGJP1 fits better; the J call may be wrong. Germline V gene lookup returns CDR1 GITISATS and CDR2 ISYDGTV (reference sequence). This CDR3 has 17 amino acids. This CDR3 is CALWELHQELGKKIKIF. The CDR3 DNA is TGTGCCTTGTGGGAGCTGCACCAAGAGTTGGGCAAAAAAATCAAGATATTT.

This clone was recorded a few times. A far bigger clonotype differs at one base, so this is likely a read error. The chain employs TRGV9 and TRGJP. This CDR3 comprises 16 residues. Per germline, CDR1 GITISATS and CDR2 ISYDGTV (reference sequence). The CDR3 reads CALWEAQGLGKKIKVF. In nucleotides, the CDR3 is TGTGCCTTGTGGGAGGCGCAAGGGTTGGGCAAAAAAATCAAGGTATTT.

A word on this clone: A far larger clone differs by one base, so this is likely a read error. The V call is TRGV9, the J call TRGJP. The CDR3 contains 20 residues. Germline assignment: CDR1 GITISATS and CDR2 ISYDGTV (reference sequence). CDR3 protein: CALWEVRWQGKESGKKIKVF. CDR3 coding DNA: TGTGCCTTGTGGGAGGTGCGGTGGCAGGGGAAAGAGTCGGGCAAAAAAATCAAGGTATTT.

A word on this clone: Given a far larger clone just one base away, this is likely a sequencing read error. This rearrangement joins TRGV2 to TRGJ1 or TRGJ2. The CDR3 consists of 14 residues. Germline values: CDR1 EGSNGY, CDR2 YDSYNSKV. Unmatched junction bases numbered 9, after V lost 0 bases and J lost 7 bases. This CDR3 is CATWDGLSYYKKLF. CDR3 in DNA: TGTGCCACCTGGGACGGGCTGTCGTACTATAAGAAACTCTTT.

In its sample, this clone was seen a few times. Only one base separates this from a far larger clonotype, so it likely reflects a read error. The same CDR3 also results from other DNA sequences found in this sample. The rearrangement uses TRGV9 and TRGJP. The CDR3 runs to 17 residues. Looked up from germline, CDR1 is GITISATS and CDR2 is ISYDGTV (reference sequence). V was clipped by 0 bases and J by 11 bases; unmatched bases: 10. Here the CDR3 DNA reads TGTGCCTTGTGGGAGGTGCAAATGGAGCTGGGCAAAAAAATCAAGGTATTT. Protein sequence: CALWEVQMELGKKIKVF.

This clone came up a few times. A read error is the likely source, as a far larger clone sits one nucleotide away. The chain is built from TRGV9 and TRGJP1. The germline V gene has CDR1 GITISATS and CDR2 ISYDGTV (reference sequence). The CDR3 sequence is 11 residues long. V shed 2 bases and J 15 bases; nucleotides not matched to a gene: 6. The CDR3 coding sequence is TGTGCCTTGTGGGAGGCTCGGCTCAAGATATTT. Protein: CALWEARLKIF.

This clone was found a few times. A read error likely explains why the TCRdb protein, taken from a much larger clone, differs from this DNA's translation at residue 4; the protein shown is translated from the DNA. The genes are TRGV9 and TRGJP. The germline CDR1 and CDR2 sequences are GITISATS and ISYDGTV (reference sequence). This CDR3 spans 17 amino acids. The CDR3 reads CALRDPSGGLGKKIKVF. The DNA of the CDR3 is TGTGCCTTGCGGGATCCATCAGGAGGGTTGGGCAAAAAAATCAAGGTATTT.

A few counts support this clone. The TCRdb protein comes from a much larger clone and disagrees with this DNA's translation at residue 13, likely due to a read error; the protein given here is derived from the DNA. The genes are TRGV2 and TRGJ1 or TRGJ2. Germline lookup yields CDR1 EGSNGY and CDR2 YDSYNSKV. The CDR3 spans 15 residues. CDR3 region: CATWDGGRWGYKELF. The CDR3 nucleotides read TGTGCCACCTGGGACGGCGGAAGGTGGGGTTATAAGGAACTCTTT.

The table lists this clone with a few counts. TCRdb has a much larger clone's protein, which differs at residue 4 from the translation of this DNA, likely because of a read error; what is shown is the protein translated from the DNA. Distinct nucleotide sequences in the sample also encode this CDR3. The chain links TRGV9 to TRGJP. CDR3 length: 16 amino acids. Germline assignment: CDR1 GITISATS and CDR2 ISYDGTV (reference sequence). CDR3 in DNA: TGTGCCTTGCGGGAGGTAGAAGAGTTGGGCAAAAAAATCAAGGTATTT. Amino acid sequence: CALREVEELGKKIKVF.

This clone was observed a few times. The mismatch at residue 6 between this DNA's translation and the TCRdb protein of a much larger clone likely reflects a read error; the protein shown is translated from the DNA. Here the CDR3 DNA reads TGTGCCTTGTGGGAGACTAATAAGAAACTCTTC. Protein sequence: CALWETNKKLF. The V and J genes are TRGV9 and TRGJ1 or TRGJ2. Germline values: CDR1 GITISATS, CDR2 ISYDGTV (reference sequence). The CDR3 is made up of 11 amino acids.

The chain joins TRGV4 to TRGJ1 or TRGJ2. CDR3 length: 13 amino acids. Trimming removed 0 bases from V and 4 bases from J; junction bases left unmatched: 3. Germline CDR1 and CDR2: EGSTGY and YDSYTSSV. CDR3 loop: CATWDGPYYKKLF. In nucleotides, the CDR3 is TGTGCCACCTGGGATGGGCCCTATTATAAGAAACTCTTT.

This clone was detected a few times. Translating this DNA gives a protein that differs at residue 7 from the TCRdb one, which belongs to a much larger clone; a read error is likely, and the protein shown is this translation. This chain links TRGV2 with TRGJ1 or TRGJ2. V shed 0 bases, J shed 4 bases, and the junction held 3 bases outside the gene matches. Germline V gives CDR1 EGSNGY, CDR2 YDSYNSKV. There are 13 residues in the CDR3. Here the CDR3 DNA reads TGTGCCACCTGGGACGGGAGCTATTATAAGAAACTCTTT. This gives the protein CATWDGSYYKKLF.